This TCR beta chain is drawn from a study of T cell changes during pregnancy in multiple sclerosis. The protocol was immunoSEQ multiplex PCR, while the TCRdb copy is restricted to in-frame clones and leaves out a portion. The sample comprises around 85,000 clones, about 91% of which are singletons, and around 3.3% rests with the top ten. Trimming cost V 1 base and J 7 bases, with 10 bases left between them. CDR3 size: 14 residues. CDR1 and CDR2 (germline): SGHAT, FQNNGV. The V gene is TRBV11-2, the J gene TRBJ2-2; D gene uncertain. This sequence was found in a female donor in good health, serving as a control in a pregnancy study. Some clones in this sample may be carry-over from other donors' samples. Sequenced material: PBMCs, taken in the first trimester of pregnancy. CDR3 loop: CASSLGPSHGELFF. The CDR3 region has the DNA TGTGCCAGCAGCTTAGGGCCTAGTCACGGGGAGCTGTTTTTT. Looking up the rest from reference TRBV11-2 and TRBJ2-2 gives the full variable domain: EAGVAQSPRYKIIEKRQSVAFWCNPISGHATLYWYQQILGQGPKLLIQFQNNGVVDDSQLPKDRFSAERLKGVDSTLKIQPAKLEDSAVYLCASSLGPSHGELFFGEGSRLTVL.